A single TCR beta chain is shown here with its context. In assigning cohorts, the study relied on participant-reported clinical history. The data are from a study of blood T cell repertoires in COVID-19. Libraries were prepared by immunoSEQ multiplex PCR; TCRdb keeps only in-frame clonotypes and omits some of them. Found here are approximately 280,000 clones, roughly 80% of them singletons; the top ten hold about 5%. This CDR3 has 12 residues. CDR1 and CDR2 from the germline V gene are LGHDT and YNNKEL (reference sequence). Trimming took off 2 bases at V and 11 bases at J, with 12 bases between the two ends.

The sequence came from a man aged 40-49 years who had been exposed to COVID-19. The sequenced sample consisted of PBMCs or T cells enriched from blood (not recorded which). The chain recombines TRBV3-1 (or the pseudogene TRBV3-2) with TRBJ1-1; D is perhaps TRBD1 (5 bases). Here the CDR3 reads CASSQPGLLAFF. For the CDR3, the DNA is TGTGCCAGCAGCCAACCGGGACTACTGGCTTTCTTT.